These 20 T cell receptor beta chains came from one sample sequenced in a study of cytomegalovirus exposure and HLA in healthy donors. The PCR used 60 Vbeta and 13 Jbeta primers. Some clones are missing from TCRdb's copy, which holds only in-frame ones; the method was immunoSEQ multiplex PCR. The data hold about 120,000 clones, with about 9.4% observed a single time. The sequenced sample was PBMCs. These receptor sequences come from a woman in her thirties or forties in good health and CMV-seropositive.

This clone came up a few times. The chain employs TRBV4-1 and TRBJ2-1; 8 bases are a match to TRBD2. V lost 1 base to trimming and J lost 2 bases; unmatched junction nucleotides: 7. CDR3 length equals 17 residues. Germline-derived CDR1 and CDR2 are MGHRA and YSYEKL. This CDR3 is CASSQGGGGGTYNEQFF. Written as DNA, the CDR3 is TGCGCCAGCAGCCAAGGCGGTGGCGGGGGGACCTACAATGAGCAGTTCTTC.

The gene calls are TRBV7-9 and TRBJ2-7; TRBD1 is a possible D gene (6 bases). This CDR3 has 13 amino acids. Germline CDR1 and CDR2: SEHNR and FQNEAQ (reference sequence). V was cut by 4 bases and J by 5 bases, with 12 bases left in between. The CDR3: CASSYLQGHEQYF. CDR3 nucleotides: TGTGCCAGCAGCTACCTACAGGGTCACGAGCAGTACTTC.

V is TRBV11-2 and J is TRBJ1-1, with a possible D match to TRBD1 (5 bases). The ends were cut back, 5 bases at V and 1 base at J, with 8 bases in the middle. Looked up from germline, CDR1 is SGHAT and CDR2 is FQNNGV. There are 13 residues in the CDR3. CDR3 DNA sequence: TGTGCCAGCAGCGCGACAGAGAACACTGAAGCTTTCTTT. Its translation: CASSATENTEAFF.

A few counts support this clone. The V gene is TRBV30, the J gene TRBJ1-1, with D unresolved. CDR3 length equals 13 residues. V dropped 3 bases and J dropped 2 bases, with 10 bases sitting between them. Germline V lookup: CDR1 GTSNPN, CDR2 SVGIG (reference sequence). CDR3: CAWRTTENTEAFF. The CDR3, as DNA: TGTGCCTGGAGGACTACAGAAAACACTGAAGCTTTCTTT.

A few counts support this clone. V and J are TRBV11-2 and TRBJ1-1; TRBD1 is a possible D gene (5 bases). The CDR3 is 13 amino acids. The germline V and J ends were trimmed by 11 bases and 2 bases, with 15 bases remaining between them. Looked up from germline, CDR1 is SGHAT and CDR2 is FQNNGV. The CDR3 loop reads CAGSPGVNTEAFF. The CDR3 DNA follows: TGTGCCGGGAGCCCGGGGGTCAACACTGAAGCTTTCTTT.

This clone was detected a few times. This chain connects TRBV4-2 to TRBJ1-6; D gene ambiguous. Trimming cost V 2 bases and J 7 bases, with 6 bases left between them. Germline loops: CDR1 LGHNA, CDR2 YNFKEQ. This CDR3 has 13 amino acids. CDR3 coding DNA: TGTGCCAGCAGCCAAACGCGGAATTCACCCCTCCACTTT. It encodes CASSQTRNSPLHF.

In this sample, this clone turned up a few times. The CDR3 DNA is TGTGCCAGCAGTGAATCAGGGAGGGGCTCCTACAATGAGCAGTTCTTC. Its translation: CASSESGRGSYNEQFF. The rearrangement links TRBV25-1 to TRBJ2-1, with 7 bases fitting TRBD2. Germline V gene sequence: CDR1 MGHDK, CDR2 SYGVNS. Trimming took 1 base from V and 0 from J; bases not matched to a gene: 3. The CDR3 has 16 amino acids.

As DNA, the CDR3 is TGTGCCAGCAGCGTAGCGGGTACAAACTCGGTCTCCTACGAGCAGTACTTC. Protein product: CASSVAGTNSVSYEQYF. The chain links TRBV9 to TRBJ2-7; D gene unclear. The CDR3 consists of 17 residues. Between the trimmed V and J ends, which lost 0 bases and 0 bases, there was a span of 16 bases. The germline CDR1 and CDR2 sequences are SGDLS and YYNGEE.

V is TRBV5-6 and J is TRBJ1-5; no clear D gene. The V gene lost 1 base and the J gene lost 2 bases, with 10 bases spanning the gap. Germline V lookup: CDR1 SGHDT, CDR2 YYEEEE. CDR3 length: 15 amino acids. CDR3 protein: CASSLRFSGNQPQHF. The CDR3 nucleotides are TGTGCCAGCAGCTTGAGATTTTCGGGCAATCAGCCCCAGCATTTT.

This clone was counted a few times. The chain combines TRBV19 with TRBJ2-1, with 10 bases that match TRBD2. Germline V lookup: CDR1 LNHDA, CDR2 SQIVND (reference sequence). V shed 8 bases and J 6 bases; nucleotides not matched to a gene: 10. The CDR3 is made up of 15 amino acids. In DNA form, the CDR3 reads TGTGCCAGTGCGTGGGGAGCGGGGGGGCTCAATGAGCAGTTCTTC. Its protein product is CASAWGAGGLNEQFF.

This clone was seen more than once but under ten times. The chain uses TRBV9 and TRBJ1-1; D not resolved. The CDR3 contains 15 residues. The ends were cut back, 0 bases at V and 2 bases at J, with 11 bases in the middle. Germline loops: CDR1 SGDLS, CDR2 YYNGEE. CDR3 amino acids: CASSVAGQANTEAFF. DNA for the CDR3: TGTGCCAGCAGCGTAGCTGGGCAGGCAAACACTGAAGCTTTCTTT. The full variable domain, rest sourced from reference TRBV9 and TRBJ1-1, is DSGVTQTPKHLITATGQRVTLRCSPRSGDLSVYWYQQSLDQGLQFLIQYYNGEERAKGNILERFSAQQFPDLHSELNLSSLELGDSALYFCASSVAGQANTEAFFGQGTRLTVV.

The chain employs TRBV30 and TRBJ1-4, with 7 positions matching TRBD1. Germline CDR1 GTSNPN, CDR2 SVGIG (reference sequence). This CDR3 spans 14 amino acids. J was trimmed by 7 bases and V by 3 bases; bases with no gene match: 8. CDR3 in amino acids: CAWRGGQSSEKLFF. CDR3 nucleotides: TGTGCCTGGAGGGGGGGACAGTCAAGTGAAAAACTGTTTTTT.

Here the CDR3 reads CASTFSGVEQYF. The CDR3 region has the DNA TGTGCCAGCACCTTCAGCGGGGTCGAGCAGTACTTC. The chain joins TRBV11-2 to TRBJ2-7; 7 bases agree with TRBD2. The CDR3 consists of 12 residues. Trimming cost V 7 bases and J 6 bases; bases outside gene matches: 6. Germline V gene lookup returns CDR1 SGHAT and CDR2 FQNNGV. The entire variable domain, with the rest obtained from reference TRBV11-2 and TRBJ2-7, is as follows: EAGVAQSPRYKIIEKRQSVAFWCNPISGHATLYWYQQILGQGPKLLIQFQNNGVVDDSQLPKDRFSAERLKGVDSTLKIQPAKLEDSAVYLCASTFSGVEQYFGPGTRLTVT.

The chain recombines TRBV19 with TRBJ2-3; D is undetermined. Germline V lookup: CDR1 LNHDA, CDR2 SQIVND (reference sequence). The CDR3 has 12 residues. V gave up 8 bases and J gave up 5 bases, with 11 bases separating them. The CDR3 sequence: CASAETVDTQYF. The CDR3 nucleotides are TGTGCCAGTGCCGAAACGGTAGATACGCAGTATTTT.

The chain is built from TRBV9 and TRBJ2-5; the D gene is possibly TRBD2 (6 bases). This CDR3 region has 15 residues. CDR1 and CDR2 from the germline V gene are SGDLS and YYNGEE. V lost 4 bases and J lost 2, with 15 bases in between. The CDR3 spells CASSRPGVRQETQYF. The CDR3 region has the DNA TGTGCCAGCAGCCGTCCGGGGGTCAGACAAGAGACCCAGTACTTC.

This clone was found a few times. This chain uses TRBV30 with TRBJ2-2; tentative D call: TRBD2 (5 bases). Trimming pared 2 bases from V and 4 bases from J, leaving 11 bases between. This CDR3 is 14 amino acids long. Germline V lookup: CDR1 GTSNPN, CDR2 SVGIG (reference sequence). In DNA form, the CDR3 reads TGTGCCTGGAGTACGGGGATTGTCACCGGGGAGCTGTTTTTT. Its translation is CAWSTGIVTGELFF.

The V and J genes are TRBV5-4 and TRBJ1-1, with D perhaps matching TRBD1 (5 bases). The CDR3 is made up of 14 amino acids. Per the germline V gene, CDR1 is SGHNT and CDR2 is YYREEE (reference sequence). V gave up 3 bases and J gave up 4 bases, with 13 bases separating them. The CDR3 DNA sequence: TGTGCCAGCAGCTCTCGACAGCTAGGCACTGAAGCTTTCTTT. Its translation is CASSSRQLGTEAFF. Supplemented by reference TRBV5-4 and TRBJ1-1, the full variable domain reads ETGVTQSPTHLIKTRGQQVTLRCSSQSGHNTVSWYQQALGQGPQFIFQYYREEENGRGNFPPRFSGLQFPNYSSELNVNALELDDSALYLCASSSRQLGTEAFFGQGTRLTVV.

This clone has a handful of counts. The chain has TRBV27 and TRBJ1-2; TRBD1 matches at 11 bases. The CDR3 has 15 amino acids. The V gene end was trimmed by 6 bases and the J gene end by 7 bases; junction bases not matched to a gene: 10. CDR1 MNHEY and CDR2 SMNVEV come from the germline V gene (reference sequence). The CDR3 loop reads CASSPGQGATSGYTF. The CDR3 DNA is TGTGCCAGCAGCCCTGGACAGGGGGCGACGTCTGGCTACACCTTC.

This clone has just a few counts. The chain has TRBV7-6 and TRBJ2-3; 10 bases line up with TRBD2. This CDR3 is 16 amino acids long. Germline V gene lookup returns CDR1 SGHVS and CDR2 FNYEAQ. V gave up 5 bases and J gave up 10 bases; unmatched junction bases: 15. The CDR3 region is CASSQSSGGPPGAQYF. CDR3 nucleotide sequence: TGTGCCAGCAGCCAGTCTAGCGGGGGCCCTCCTGGGGCGCAGTATTTT. Full variable domain (rest looked up from reference TRBV7-6 and TRBJ2-3): GAGVSQSPRYKVTKRGQDVALRCDPISGHVSLYWYRQALGQGPEFLTYFNYEAQQDKSGLPNDRFSAERPEGSISTLTIQRTEQRDSAMYRCASSQSSGGPPGAQYFGPGTRLTVL.

This clone was recorded a few times. V is TRBV27 and J is TRBJ2-7; 9 positions agree with TRBD1. There are 14 residues in the CDR3. CDR1 is MNHEY, CDR2 SMNVEV, per germline (reference sequence). V trimming: 4 bases; J trimming: 3 bases; junction bases outside the gene matches: 4. In nucleotides, the CDR3 is TGTGCCAGCAGTTACCGGGACAGGGACTACGAGCAGTACTTC. As protein: CASSYRDRDYEQYF.